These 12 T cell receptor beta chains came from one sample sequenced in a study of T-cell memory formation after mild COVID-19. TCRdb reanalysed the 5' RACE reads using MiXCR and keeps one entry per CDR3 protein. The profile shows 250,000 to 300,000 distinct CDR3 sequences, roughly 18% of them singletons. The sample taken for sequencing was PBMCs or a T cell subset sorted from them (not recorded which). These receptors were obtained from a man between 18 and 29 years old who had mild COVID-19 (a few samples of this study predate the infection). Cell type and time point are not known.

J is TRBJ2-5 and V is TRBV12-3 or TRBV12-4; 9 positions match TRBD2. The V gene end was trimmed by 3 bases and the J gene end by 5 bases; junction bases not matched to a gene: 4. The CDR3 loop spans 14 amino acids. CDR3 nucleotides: TGTGCCAGCAGTTTCGGACTAGCGACGGAGACCCAGTACTTC. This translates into CASSFGLATETQYF.

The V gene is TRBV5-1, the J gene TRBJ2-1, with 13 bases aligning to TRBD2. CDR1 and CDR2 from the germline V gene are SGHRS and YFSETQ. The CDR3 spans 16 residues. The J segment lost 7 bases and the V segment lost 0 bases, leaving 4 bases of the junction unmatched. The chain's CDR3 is CASSLVTSGGRNEQFF. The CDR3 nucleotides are TGCGCCAGCAGCTTGGTGACTAGCGGGGGGAGGAATGAGCAGTTCTTC.

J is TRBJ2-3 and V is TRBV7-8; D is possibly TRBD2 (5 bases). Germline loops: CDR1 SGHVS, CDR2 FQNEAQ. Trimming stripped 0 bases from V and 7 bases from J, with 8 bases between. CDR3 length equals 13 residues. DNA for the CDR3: TGTGCCAGCAGCTTAGCCGGGAAAAATACGCAGTATTTT. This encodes CASSLAGKNTQYF.

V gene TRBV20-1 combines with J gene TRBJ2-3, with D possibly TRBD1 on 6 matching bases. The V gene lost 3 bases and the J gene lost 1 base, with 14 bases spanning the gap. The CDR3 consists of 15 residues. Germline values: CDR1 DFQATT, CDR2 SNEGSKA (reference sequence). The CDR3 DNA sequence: TGCAGTGCTAGTGGGAACAGGGATCGCACAGATACGCAGTATTTT. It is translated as CSASGNRDRTDTQYF.

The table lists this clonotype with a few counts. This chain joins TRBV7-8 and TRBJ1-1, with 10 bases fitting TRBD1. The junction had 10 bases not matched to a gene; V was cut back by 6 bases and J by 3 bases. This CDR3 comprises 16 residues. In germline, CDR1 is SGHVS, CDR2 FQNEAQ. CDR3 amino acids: CASSRHRGTGDTEAFF. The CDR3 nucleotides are TGTGCCAGCAGTCGACACCGAGGGACAGGGGACACTGAAGCTTTCTTT.

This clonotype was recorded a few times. Here the CDR3 DNA reads TGTGCCAGCAGCCCCTGGGCGGGGAGCTCCTACAATGAGCAGTTCTTC. It is translated as CASSPWAGSSYNEQFF. The rearrangement uses TRBV6-2 or TRBV6-3 and TRBJ2-1; a weak D match, TRBD2 (6 bases). The CDR3 contains 16 residues. The V and J ends lost 6 bases and 0 bases respectively, with 15 bases between them. Germline CDR1 MNHEY, CDR2 SVGEGT.

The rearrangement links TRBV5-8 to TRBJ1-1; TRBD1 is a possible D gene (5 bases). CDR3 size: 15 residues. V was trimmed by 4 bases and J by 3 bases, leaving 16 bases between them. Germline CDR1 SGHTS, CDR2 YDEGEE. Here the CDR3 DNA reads TGTGCCAGCAGCAAGCTTCAGGGATTAGACACTGAAGCTTTCTTT. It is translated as CASSKLQGLDTEAFF.

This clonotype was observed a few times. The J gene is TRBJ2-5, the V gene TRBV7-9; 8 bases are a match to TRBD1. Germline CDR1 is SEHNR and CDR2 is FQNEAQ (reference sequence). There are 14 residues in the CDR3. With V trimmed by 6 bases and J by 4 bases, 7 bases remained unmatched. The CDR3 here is CASRITQGGETQYF. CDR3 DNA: TGTGCCAGCAGGATCACACAGGGGGGAGAGACCCAGTACTTC.

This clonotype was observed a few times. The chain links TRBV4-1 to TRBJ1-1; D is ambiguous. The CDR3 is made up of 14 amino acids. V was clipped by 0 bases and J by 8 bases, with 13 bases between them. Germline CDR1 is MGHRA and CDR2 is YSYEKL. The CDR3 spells CASSQESPGQEAFF. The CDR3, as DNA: TGCGCCAGCAGCCAAGAATCTCCTGGGCAGGAAGCTTTCTTT.

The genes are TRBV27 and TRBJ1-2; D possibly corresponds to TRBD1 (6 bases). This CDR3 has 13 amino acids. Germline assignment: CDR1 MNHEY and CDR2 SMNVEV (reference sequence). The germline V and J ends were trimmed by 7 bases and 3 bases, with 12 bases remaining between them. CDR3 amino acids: CASTSAGDYGYTF. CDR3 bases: TGTGCCAGCACCTCGGCAGGGGACTATGGCTACACCTTC.

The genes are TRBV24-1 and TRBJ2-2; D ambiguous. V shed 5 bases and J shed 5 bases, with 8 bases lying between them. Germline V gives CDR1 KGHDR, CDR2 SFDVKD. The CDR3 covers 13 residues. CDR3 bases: TGTGCCACCAGTGCCTCATTTACCGGGGAGCTGTTTTTT. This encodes CATSASFTGELFF.

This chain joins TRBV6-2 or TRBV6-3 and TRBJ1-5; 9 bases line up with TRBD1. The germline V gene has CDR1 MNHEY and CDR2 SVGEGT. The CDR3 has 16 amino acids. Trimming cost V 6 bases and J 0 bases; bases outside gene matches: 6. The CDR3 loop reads CASSRRTGVSNQPQHF. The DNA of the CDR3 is TGTGCCAGCAGCCGCAGGACAGGGGTTAGCAATCAGCCCCAGCATTTT.